These T cell receptor beta chains were read from a single sample in a study of blood T cell repertoires in COVID-19. The data were produced by immunoSEQ multiplex PCR, yet TCRdb's version contains in-frame clones alone and is incomplete. The table shows some 57,000 clones, with around nine tenths occurring only once. Sequenced material: peripheral blood. These receptors were taken from a man in his 70s with acute or convalescent COVID-19. The CDR3 runs from the conserved cysteine through the conserved F or W. D genes are given only for firm matches. The listing skips clone size in some rows; elsewhere it reads once, few, many or a size class.

NA TRBJ2-7 TRBD1 TRBV27 CASGQGAYEQYF TGTGCCAGCGGACAGGGAGCCTACGAGCAGTACTTC
NA TRBJ2-2 TRBD2 TRBV6-1 CASSATSGGAAGELFF TGTGCCAGCAGTGCGACTAGCGGGGGGGCCGCGGGGGAGCTGTTTTTT
NA TRBJ2-1 TRBD2 TRBV29-1 CSAGLAPNNEQFF TGCAGCGCGGGACTAGCGCCCAACAATGAGCAGTTCTTC
NA TRBJ2-6 TRBD2 TRBV4-1 CASSQQLAGAGANVLTF TGCGCCAGCAGCCAACAGCTAGCGGGAGCTGGGGCCAACGTCCTGACTTTC
NA TRBJ2-1 NA TRBV6-5 CASSLRGNEQFF TGTGCCAGCAGTTTACGGGGCAATGAGCAGTTCTTC
once TRBJ1-1 TRBD1 TRBV19 CASSPRTGTMNTEAFF TGTGCCAGTAGTCCTCGGACAGGGACCATGAACACTGAAGCTTTCTTT
NA TRBJ2-5 TRBD1 TRBV18 CASSELIPTDREETQYF TGTGCCAGCTCAGAGCTTATCCCCACTGACAGGGAAGAGACCCAGTACTTC
NA TRBJ1-5 TRBD1 TRBV19 CASSVTGGDQPQHF TGTGCCAGTAGTGTGACAGGGGGCGACCAGCCCCAGCATTTT
NA TRBJ2-1 NA TRBV3-1/TRBV3-2 CASSQKGQGIQFF TGTGCCAGCAGCCAAAAGGGGCAGGGGATTCAGTTCTTC
NA TRBJ1-3 NA TRBV3-1/TRBV3-2 CASSLYSGSGNTIYF TGTGCCAGCAGCCTATACTCAGGCTCCGGAAACACCATATATTTT
NA TRBJ2-1 NA TRBV6-5 CASSLQGGVNEQFF TGTGCCAGCAGTCTACAGGGCGGTGTCAATGAGCAGTTCTTC
NA TRBJ1-1 TRBD1 TRBV27 CASNRQGPNTEAFF TGTGCCAGCAACAGACAGGGACCGAACACTGAAGCTTTCTTT
NA TRBJ1-2 NA TRBV21-1 CASVDRVSYGYTF TGTGCCAGCGTAGACAGGGTCAGCTATGGCTACACCTTC
NA TRBJ1-3 NA TRBV10-3 CAIRGSGNTIYF TGTGCCATCAGGGGGAGTGGAAACACCATATATTTT
NA TRBJ2-1 TRBD1 TRBV3-1/TRBV3-2 CASSQALGQENYNEQFF TGTGCCAGCAGCCAAGCCTTGGGACAGGAGAATTACAATGAGCAGTTCTTC
NA TRBJ2-1 NA TRBV9 CASSLRWSSYNEQFF TGTGCCAGCAGCCTTCGGTGGAGCTCCTACAATGAGCAGTTCTTC
NA TRBJ2-5 NA TRBV12-3/TRBV12-4 CASSSGQLETQYF TGTGCCAGCAGTTCGGGACAATTAGAGACCCAGTACTTC
NA TRBJ1-5 TRBD1 TRBV7-9 CASSETGNQPQHF TGTGCCAGCAGCGAGACAGGGAATCAGCCCCAGCATTTT
NA TRBJ1-3 TRBD1 TRBV9 CASSLETGTGNTIYF TGTGCCAGCAGCCTGGAGACAGGGACCGGAAACACCATATATTTT
NA TRBJ2-7 NA TRBV10-3 CATWDTVLSYEQYF TGTGCCACCTGGGACACTGTGCTCTCCTACGAGCAGTACTTC
NA TRBJ2-5 TRBD2 TRBV28 CASSGEGLETQYF TGTGCCAGCAGTGGGGAGGGCCTGGAGACCCAGTACTTC
NA TRBJ2-6 NA TRBV29-1 CSVLKSSGANVLTF TGCAGCGTTCTAAAATCCTCTGGGGCCAACGTCCTGACTTTC
NA TRBJ1-6 TRBD1 TRBV2 CASSEDRGYNSPLHF TGTGCCAGCAGTGAGGACAGGGGCTATAATTCACCCCTCCACTTT
NA TRBJ1-1 NA TRBV5-1 CASSLWGERNTEAFF TGCGCCAGCAGCTTGTGGGGAGAAAGGAACACTGAAGCTTTCTTT
NA TRBJ1-2 TRBD1 TRBV6-5 CASIPTGTYGYTF TGTGCCAGCATCCCGACAGGGACTTATGGCTACACCTTC
NA TRBJ2-2 NA TRBV11-3 CASSRSGVNTGELFF TGTGCCAGCAGCCGCTCGGGAGTGAACACCGGGGAGCTGTTTTTT
NA TRBJ2-7 TRBD2 TRBV6-5 CASRNPQGLAGVENF TGTGCCAGCAGGAATCCGCAGGGGCTAGCGGGAGTCGAGAACTTC
NA TRBJ2-1 TRBD2 TRBV3-1/TRBV3-2 CASSQLAGVNEQFF TGTGCCAGCAGTCAACTAGCGGGAGTCAATGAGCAGTTCTTC
NA TRBJ2-5 TRBD2 TRBV7-2 CASRSTSAYRETQYF TGTGCCAGCAGATCTACTAGCGCCTATAGGGAGACCCAGTACTTC
NA TRBJ2-3 TRBD1 TRBV5-1 CASSLEGTGTDTQYF TGCGCCAGCAGCTTGGAAGGGACAGGCACAGATACGCAGTATTTT
NA TRBJ2-2 NA TRBV9 CASSVGGGPSTLSELFF TGTGCCAGCAGCGTAGGGGGGGGGCCCTCAACCCTCTCAGAGCTGTTTTTT
NA TRBJ1-2 TRBD1 TRBV3-1/TRBV3-2 CASSLGTAYGYTF TGTGCCAGCAGCCTGGGGACAGCCTATGGCTACACCTTC
once TRBJ2-5 NA TRBV6-5 CASSSRGWKETQYF TGTGCCAGCTCCTCTCGGGGGTGGAAAGAGACCCAGTACTTC
NA TRBJ2-5 TRBD2 TRBV2 CASGGLEAETQYF TGTGCCAGCGGGGGACTAGAAGCAGAGACCCAGTACTTC
once TRBJ2-7 TRBD1 TRBV6-5 CASSLTGTTLREQYF TGTGCCAGCAGTTTGACAGGGACGACATTGCGGGAGCAGTACTTC
NA TRBJ1-5 TRBD1 TRBV5-5 CASSLGTGYSNQPQHF TGTGCCAGCAGCTTAGGGACAGGATATAGCAATCAGCCCCAGCATTTT
NA TRBJ1-1 TRBD1 TRBV7-9 CASIRGPNTEAFF TGTGCCAGCATAAGGGGGCCGAACACTGAAGCTTTCTTT
NA TRBJ1-1 NA TRBV10-3 CAISGATHEVFF TGTGCCATCAGTGGGGCAACCCACGAAGTTTTCTTT
once TRBJ1-4 TRBD1 TRBV5-4 CASSFGPGQANEKLFF TGTGCCAGCAGCTTCGGACCGGGACAGGCCAATGAAAAACTGTTTTTT
NA TRBJ1-1 TRBD1 TRBV3-1/TRBV3-2 CASSLLPGQKNTEAFF TGTGCCAGCAGCCTGCTTCCGGGACAGAAGAACACTGAAGCTTTCTTT
NA TRBJ2-5 NA TRBV11-3 CASSSGQSTGRETQYF TGTGCCAGCAGCTCGGGCCAATCGACAGGGAGGGAGACCCAGTACTTC
NA TRBJ2-1 TRBD2 TRBV5-1 CASRPGTSGSGGYNEQFF TGCGCCAGCAGGCCCGGGACTAGCGGGAGTGGAGGCTACAATGAGCAGTTCTTC
NA TRBJ2-5 TRBD1 TRBV11-2 CASSRSGTDQETQYF TGTGCCAGCAGCCGGTCCGGGACAGACCAAGAGACCCAGTACTTC
NA TRBJ2-3 TRBD2 TRBV5-4 CASSLPSGRLGDTQYF TGTGCCAGCAGCTTACCTAGCGGGAGGTTGGGGGATACGCAGTATTTT
NA TRBJ1-2 NA TRBV6-1 CASSEAHLEGGYGYTF TGTGCCAGCAGTGAAGCGCATTTAGAGGGGGGGTATGGCTACACCTTC
once TRBJ1-5 TRBD1 TRBV19 CASSFGTTGGQPQHF TGTGCCAGTAGTTTCGGGACCACAGGGGGACAGCCCCAGCATTTT
NA TRBJ1-5 NA TRBV19 CASSMVGRPLF TGTGCCAGTAGTATGGTGGGCAGACCCCTTTTT
NA TRBJ2-3 TRBD2 TRBV9 CASSLGRGTQYF TGTGCCAGCAGCCTAGGGAGGGGTACGCAGTATTTT
NA TRBJ1-3 NA TRBV4-2 CASSREGGVSSGNTIYF TGTGCCAGCAGCCGCGAAGGCGGGGTATCCTCTGGAAACACCATATATTTT
NA TRBJ2-5 TRBD1 TRBV18 CASSPGQGTTQYF TGTGCCAGCTCGCCGGGACAGGGAACGACCCAGTACTTC
NA TRBJ2-4 NA TRBV6-2/TRBV6-3 CASSYSRLLAKNIQYF TGTGCCAGCAGTTATTCGAGGTTACTAGCCAAAAACATTCAGTACTTC